The 26 T cell receptor beta chains in this list originate from one sample, sequenced in a study of OX40 agonist ivuxolimab in advanced cancers. Clones were sequenced by immunoSEQ multiplex PCR, and TCRdb holds only the in-frame ones, with some missing. Of 65,000 to 75,000 clones in the sample, approximately 90% are singletons; the top ten hold less than 1%. The sample in question was CD4+ or CD8+ T cells sorted from blood, obtained in a trial of the OX40 agonist ivuxolimab. These TCRs come from an adult with an advanced solid tumor such as melanoma, head and neck, liver or kidney cancer.

This sequence joins TRBV5-6 and TRBJ1-2; D remains ambiguous. The CDR3 is made up of 12 amino acids. From germline, CDR1 is SGHDT and CDR2 YYEEEE. The germline V and J ends were trimmed by 2 bases and 8 bases, with 10 bases remaining between them. The CDR3 bases are TGTGCCAGCAGCTTAAAAGTATCCGGCTACACCTTC. Translating gives CASSLKVSGYTF.

This chain uses TRBV9 with TRBJ2-2; TRBD2 matches at 7 bases. The germline V gene encodes CDR1 SGDLS and CDR2 YYNGEE. J lost 2 bases, V lost 0 bases, and 7 bases had no gene match. This CDR3 is built from 17 residues. This chain's CDR3 is CASSVDGGSGNTGELFF. For the CDR3, the DNA is TGTGCCAGCAGCGTAGATGGCGGGAGCGGTAACACCGGGGAGCTGTTTTTT.

The chain links TRBV6-5 to TRBJ1-3; D may be TRBD1 (5 bases). This CDR3 region has 15 residues. Germline CDR1 is MNHEY and CDR2 is SVGAGI. The V and J ends lost 0 bases and 2 bases respectively, with 8 bases between them. The CDR3 bases are TGTGCCAGCAGTTACTCGGTAGGGGCTGGAAACACCATATATTTT. This translates into CASSYSVGAGNTIYF.

This chain uses TRBV15 with TRBJ2-2, with D tentatively TRBD2 (5 bases). The V end lost 8 bases, the J end lost 6 bases, and 13 bases lay between the germline ends. The length of the CDR3 is 13 residues. CDR1 and CDR2 (germline): LNHNV, YYDKDF (reference sequence). CDR3 residues: CATQLGQSGELFF. The CDR3, as DNA: TGTGCCACCCAACTAGGGCAGTCCGGGGAGCTGTTTTTT.

V usage is TRBV5-1 and J usage is TRBJ1-5; 8 bases align to TRBD1. With V trimmed by 0 bases and J by 7 bases, 6 bases remained unmatched. The CDR3 is 15 amino acids. Germline CDR1 is SGHRS and CDR2 is YFSETQ. CDR3 DNA: TGCGCCAGCAGCTTGGCTGGACAGGGCGGACAGCCCCAGCATTTT. Protein: CASSLAGQGGQPQHF.

The chain joins TRBV7-2 to TRBJ1-2; D ambiguous. This CDR3 spans 15 amino acids. V lost 1 base and J lost 4, with 13 bases in between. Germline V CDR1 and CDR2: SGHTA, FQGNSA. CDR3 coding DNA: TGTGCCAGCAGCTTAGAGGTTCAGGAAATCTATGGCTACACCTTC. The encoded protein is CASSLEVQEIYGYTF.

Only a few counts were recorded for this clone. This chain joins TRBV11-2 and TRBJ1-2; D is possibly TRBD1 (5 bases). V lost 0 bases, J lost 5 bases, and 13 bases lay in between. The CDR3 loop spans 15 amino acids. Germline V lookup: CDR1 SGHAT, CDR2 FQNNGV. Here the CDR3 DNA reads TGTGCCAGCAGCTTAGATCCCTCAGGGAGGTATGGCTACACCTTC. Translating it yields CASSLDPSGRYGYTF.

CDR3 nucleotides: TGTGCCAGCAGTGACCGCTCCCGAAGCCGGACATCCTACGAGCAGTACTTC. This codes for CASSDRSRSRTSYEQYF. This chain connects TRBV6-1 to TRBJ2-7; D possibly corresponds to TRBD1 (5 bases). Germline CDR1 MNHNS, CDR2 SASEGT. The V end was cut by 3 bases, the J end by 1 base, with 19 bases between. The CDR3 is 17 amino acids.

The chain couples TRBV5-5 to TRBJ2-3; TRBD2 matches at 12 bases. In germline, CDR1 is SGHKS, CDR2 YYEKEE (reference sequence). V was pared by 5 bases and J by 2 bases, with 6 bases of the junction left unmatched. The CDR3 covers 16 residues. Written as DNA, the CDR3 is TGTGCCAGCAGTTACGGACTAGCGGGACACACAGATACGCAGTATTTT. Translation: CASSYGLAGHTDTQYF.

The rearrangement links TRBV18 to TRBJ2-2, with 8 bases aligning to TRBD2. After removal of 5 bases from V and 5 bases from J, the junction contained 10 bases not matched to a gene. CDR3 size: 16 residues. Per germline, CDR1 KGHSH and CDR2 LQKENI. CDR3 nucleotides: TGTGCCAGCTCATCACTCAGCGGGAGCGGTACCGGGGAGCTGTTTTTT. The encoded protein is CASSSLSGSGTGELFF.

This sequence joins TRBV27 and TRBJ2-7; D might be TRBD1 (5 bases). CDR1 and CDR2 (germline): MNHEY, SMNVEV (reference sequence). The CDR3 is 15 amino acids. The V end lost 8 bases, the J end lost 2 bases, and 19 bases lay between the germline ends. The DNA for the CDR3 is TGTGCCAGCCGCCCGGGCGGAGTGACAGCCTACGAGCAGTACTTC. Its translation is CASRPGGVTAYEQYF.

The rearrangement links TRBV7-2 to TRBJ1-3; a weak D match, TRBD1 (5 bases). Trimming removed 5 bases at V and 1 base at J, with 12 bases between. Looked up from germline, CDR1 is SGHTA and CDR2 is FQGNSA. CDR3 length equals 15 residues. CDR3: CASSLAGGSGNTIYF. The CDR3 bases are TGTGCCAGCAGCCTGGCCGGGGGATCTGGAAACACCATATATTTT.

This chain joins TRBV6-6 and TRBJ2-7; possibly TRBD1 or TRBD2 for D (6 bases each). The CDR3 is made up of 14 amino acids. V lost 6 bases and J lost 6, with 18 bases in between. Per germline, CDR1 MNHNY and CDR2 SVGAGI (reference sequence). In nucleotides, the CDR3 is TGTGCCAGCAGCTACGAGGGGGGCGCGTCCGAGCAGTACTTC. It translates to CASSYEGGASEQYF.

The count of this clone is one. V is TRBV4-1 and J is TRBJ2-2; D perhaps matches TRBD2 (5 bases). Per germline, CDR1 MGHRA and CDR2 YSYEKL. The CDR3 spans 15 residues. The germline V and J ends were trimmed by 1 base and 6 bases, with 12 bases remaining between them. CDR3 sequence (DNA): TGCGCCAGCAGCCAAGCCAACGGACTGTCCGGGGAGCTGTTTTTT. Protein product: CASSQANGLSGELFF.

This clone was found a few times. V gene TRBV7-6 combines with J gene TRBJ2-7; no clear D gene. The CDR3 extends over 14 amino acids. V dropped 5 bases and J dropped 2 bases, with 13 bases sitting between them. CDR1 is SGHVS and CDR2 is FNYEAQ in the germline V gene. The chain's CDR3 is CASSPRPDAYEQYF. For the CDR3, the DNA is TGTGCCAGCAGCCCAAGACCGGACGCCTACGAGCAGTACTTC. The full variable domain, with the rest looked up from reference TRBV7-6 and TRBJ2-7, is GAGVSQSPRYKVTKRGQDVALRCDPISGHVSLYWYRQALGQGPEFLTYFNYEAQQDKSGLPNDRFSAERPEGSISTLTIQRTEQRDSAMYRCASSPRPDAYEQYFGPGTRLTVT.

CDR3 residues: CASRHTYEQYF. Written as DNA, the CDR3 is TGTGCCAGCAGACACACCTACGAGCAGTACTTC. The chain uses TRBV6-5 and TRBJ2-7; D remains ambiguous. The germline V gene encodes CDR1 MNHEY and CDR2 SVGAGI. The CDR3 extends over 11 amino acids. V was cut by 6 bases and J by 2 bases, with 5 bases left in between.

Remarks on this clone: Its ends do not fully match the called genes, so a read error is possible. V usage is TRBV5-4 and J usage is TRBJ2-7; D unresolved. CDR1 is SGHNT and CDR2 is YYREEE in the germline V gene (reference sequence). The CDR3 runs to 14 residues. The CDR3 loop reads CASSRYTDSYEQYF. For the CDR3, the DNA is TGCGCCAGCAGCCGGTATACAGACTCCTACGAGCAGTACTTC.

This clone was counted a few times. V usage is TRBV30 and J usage is TRBJ1-1, with TRBD1 identical over 7 bases. Losses at the gene ends were 3 bases for V and 5 bases for J; bases not matched to a gene: 9. This CDR3 is built from 14 residues. Per germline, CDR1 GTSNPN and CDR2 SVGIG (reference sequence). CDR3 amino acids: CAWSKGQMRTEAFF. In nucleotides, the CDR3 is TGTGCCTGGAGCAAGGGACAGATGAGGACTGAAGCTTTCTTT.

This chain uses TRBV14 with TRBJ2-7; 7 positions match TRBD2. CDR1 and CDR2 (germline): SGHDN, FVKESK. The CDR3 runs to 15 residues. V trimming: 0 bases; J trimming: 2 bases; junction bases outside the gene matches: 4. This CDR3 reads CASSQEMGGAYEQYF. In nucleotides, the CDR3 is TGTGCCAGCAGCCAAGAGATGGGGGGGGCCTACGAGCAGTACTTC.

The genes are TRBV7-3 and TRBJ2-3, with D perhaps matching TRBD2 (6 bases). The CDR3 totals 13 residues. V was pared by 8 bases and J by 6 bases, with 15 bases between. CDR1 and CDR2 from the germline V gene are SGHTA and FQGTGA. Written as DNA, the CDR3 is TGTGCCAGCGCGGCAGCGGGTTGGGATACGCAGTATTTT. It is translated as CASAAAGWDTQYF.

The genes are TRBV6-4 and TRBJ1-4, with D uncertain. Per the germline V gene, CDR1 is MRHNA and CDR2 is SNTAGT. The CDR3 spans 12 residues. Trimming pared 0 bases from V and 8 bases from J, leaving 4 bases between. The CDR3 is CASSDSWEKLFF. DNA for the CDR3: TGTGCCAGCAGTGACTCTTGGGAAAAACTGTTTTTT.

As for this clone: Relative to the germline gene, one junction end is altered; a read error may explain this. The chain carries TRBV6-5 and TRBJ2-3, with no clear D. The germline V gene has CDR1 MNHEY and CDR2 SVGAGI. There are 14 residues in the CDR3. CDR3 amino acids: CASTYGRHTDTQYF. CDR3 bases: TGTGCCAGCACTTACGGGCGGCACACAGATACGCAGTATTTT.

This clone was detected only once. This chain links TRBV10-3 with TRBJ1-1; 9 bases match TRBD1. Germline V gives CDR1 ENHRY, CDR2 SYGVKD. CDR3 size: 15 residues. The junction had 6 bases not matched to a gene; V was cut back by 6 bases and J by 1 base. For the CDR3, the DNA is TGTGCCATCAGGGACAGGGGATGGGGGAACACTGAAGCTTTCTTT. It translates to CAIRDRGWGNTEAFF.

J is TRBJ1-1 and V is TRBV12-1; the D call of TRBD1 is as the table states it, not checked on the DNA. TRBV12-1 is deemed a pseudogene. The length of the CDR3 is 15 residues. DNA of the CDR3: TGTGCCAGCAGCCCAGGACAGATCTTCAACACTGAAGCTTTCTTT. Its translation: CASSPGQIFNTEAFF.

The V and J genes are TRBV28 and TRBJ1-2; a possible D gene is TRBD1 (6 bases). The CDR3 spans 14 residues. Germline CDR1 MDHEN, CDR2 SYDVKM. V was pared by 6 bases and J by 0 bases, with 11 bases between. The CDR3 spells CASRPGTSNYGYTF. The DNA of the CDR3 is TGTGCCAGCAGGCCGGGGACATCTAACTATGGCTACACCTTC.

A few counts support this clone. J is TRBJ2-2 and V is TRBV19, with D hard to call. In germline, CDR1 is LNHDA, CDR2 SQIVND (reference sequence). Trimming removed 3 bases from V and 0 bases from J, with 8 bases in between. The CDR3 runs to 15 residues. The CDR3 is CASSIYGANTGELFF. The CDR3 nucleotides read TGTGCCAGTAGTATTTACGGAGCGAACACCGGGGAGCTGTTTTTT.